One TCR beta chain is described in this entry. Its specificity is unknown. This sample also contains other DNA sequences that code for the same CDR3. These data come from a study of Ad26.COV2.S vaccination and SARS-CoV-2 variants. At the level of the study: Ad26.COV2.S, an intramuscular injection, was given once or twice 56 days apart.

Treatment given: around 19 received Ad26.COV2.S at low or high dose, single or two shots; about 5 received placebo; per-sample allocation not given. At day 63 after the first vaccine or placebo injection, samples were drawn. The repertoire was sequenced with immunoSEQ multiplex PCR; TCRdb's copy has only in-frame clones and lacks some. The sample shows almost 400,000 clones, 70% to 90% of them seen only once. CDR1 and CDR2 (germline): SGDLS, YYNGEE. The CDR3 contains 15 residues. The V end was cut by 0 bases, the J end by 4 bases, with 11 bases between. Whole-study findings and limits: It was vaccine recipients, not placebo recipients, who had the higher spike-specific TCR breadth. Substantial post-vaccination breadth of spike-specific CD8+ and CD4+ T cell responses was reported. The analyses of TCR breadth and depth may have understated the size of total T cell responses.

The TCR comes from a person between 18 and 60 years old who received the Ad26.COV2.S COVID-19 vaccine or a placebo. This sample comprised peripheral blood, obtained in a trial of Ad26.COV2.S vaccine versus placebo. The chain carries TRBV9 and TRBJ2-1; the D gene could be TRBD1 or TRBD2 (6 bases each). The CDR3 nucleotides are TGTGCCAGCAGCGTAGAGGGGGGACTTTACAATGAGCAGTTCTTC. It translates to CASSVEGGLYNEQFF. Using reference TRBV9 and TRBJ2-1 for the parts outside the CDR3, the full variable domain is DSGVTQTPKHLITATGQRVTLRCSPRSGDLSVYWYQQSLDQGLQFLIQYYNGEERAKGNILERFSAQQFPDLHSELNLSSLELGDSALYFCASSVEGGLYNEQFFGPGTRLTVL.